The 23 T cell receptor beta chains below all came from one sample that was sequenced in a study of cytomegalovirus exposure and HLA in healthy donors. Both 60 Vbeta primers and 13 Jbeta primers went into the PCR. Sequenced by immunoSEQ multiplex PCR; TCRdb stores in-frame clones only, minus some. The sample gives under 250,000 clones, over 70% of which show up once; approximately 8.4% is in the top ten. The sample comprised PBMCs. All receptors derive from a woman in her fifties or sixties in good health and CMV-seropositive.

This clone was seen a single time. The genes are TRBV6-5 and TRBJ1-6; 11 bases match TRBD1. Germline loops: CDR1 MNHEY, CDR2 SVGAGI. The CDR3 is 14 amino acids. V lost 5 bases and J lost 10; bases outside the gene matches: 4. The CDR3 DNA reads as TGTGCCAGCAGTCCGGGACAGGGGGTCTCACCCCTCCACTTT. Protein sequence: CASSPGQGVSPLHF.

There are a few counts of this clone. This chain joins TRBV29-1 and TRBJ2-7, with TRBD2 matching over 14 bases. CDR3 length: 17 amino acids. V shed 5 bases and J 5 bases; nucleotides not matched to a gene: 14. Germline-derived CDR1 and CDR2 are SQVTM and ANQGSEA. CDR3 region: CSVQIPGLAGEAHEQYF. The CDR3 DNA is TGCAGCGTTCAAATCCCGGGACTAGCGGGAGAGGCCCACGAGCAGTACTTC.

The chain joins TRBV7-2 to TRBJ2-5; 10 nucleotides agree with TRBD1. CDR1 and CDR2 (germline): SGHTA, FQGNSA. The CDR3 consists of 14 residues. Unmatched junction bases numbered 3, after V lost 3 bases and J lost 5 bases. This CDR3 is CASSLPGQGETQYF. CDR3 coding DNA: TGTGCCAGCAGCTTGCCGGGACAGGGGGAGACCCAGTACTTC.

CDR3 in amino acids: CASSRGDTEAFF. The CDR3 DNA sequence: TGTGCCAGCAGCCGGGGGGACACTGAAGCTTTCTTT. This rearrangement joins TRBV6-5 to TRBJ1-1, with a weak D call TRBD1 (5 bases). The CDR3 consists of 12 residues. CDR1 MNHEY and CDR2 SVGAGI come from the germline V gene. The ends were cut back, 6 bases at V and 3 bases at J, with 8 bases in the middle.

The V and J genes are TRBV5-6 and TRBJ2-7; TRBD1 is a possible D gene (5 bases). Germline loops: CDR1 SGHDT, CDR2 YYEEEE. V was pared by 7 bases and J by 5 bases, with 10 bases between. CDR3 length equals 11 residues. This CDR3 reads CASGDSHEQYF. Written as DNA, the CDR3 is TGTGCCAGCGGAGACAGCCACGAGCAGTACTTC.

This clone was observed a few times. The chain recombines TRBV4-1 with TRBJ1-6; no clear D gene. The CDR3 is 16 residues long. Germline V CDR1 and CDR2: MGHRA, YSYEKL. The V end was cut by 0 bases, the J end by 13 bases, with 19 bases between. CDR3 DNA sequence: TGCGCCAGCAGCCAAGATCTCCTTGGTGACAAACGTCCCCTCCACTTT. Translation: CASSQDLLGDKRPLHF.

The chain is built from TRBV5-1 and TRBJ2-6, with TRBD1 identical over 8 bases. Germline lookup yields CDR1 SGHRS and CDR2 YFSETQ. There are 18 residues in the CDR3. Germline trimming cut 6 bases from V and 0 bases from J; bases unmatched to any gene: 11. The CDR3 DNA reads TGCGCCAGCACCCAGACAGGGGCCGGCACCTCTGGGGCCAACGTCCTGACTTTC. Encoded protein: CASTQTGAGTSGANVLTF.

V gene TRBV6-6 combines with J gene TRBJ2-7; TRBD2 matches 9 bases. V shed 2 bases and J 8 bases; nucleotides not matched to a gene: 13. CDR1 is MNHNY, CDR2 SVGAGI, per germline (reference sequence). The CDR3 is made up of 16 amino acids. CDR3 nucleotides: TGTGCCAGCAGTTACCGAGCCGGGACTAGCCTTCTGAAGCAGTACTTC. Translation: CASSYRAGTSLLKQYF.

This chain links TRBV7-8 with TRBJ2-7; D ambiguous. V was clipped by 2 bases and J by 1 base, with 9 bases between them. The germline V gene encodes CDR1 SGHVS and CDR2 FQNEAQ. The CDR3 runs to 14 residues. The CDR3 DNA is TGTGCCAGCAGCTTACTTTCCCTGTCCTACGAGCAGTACTTC. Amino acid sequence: CASSLLSLSYEQYF. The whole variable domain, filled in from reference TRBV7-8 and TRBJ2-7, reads GAGVSQSPRYKVAKRGQDVALRCDPISGHVSLFWYQQALGQGPEFLTYFQNEAQLDKSGLPSDRFFAERPEGSVSTLKIQRTQQEDSAVYLCASSLLSLSYEQYFGPGTRLTVT.

CDR3 in amino acids: CASSQDRRAGEGYTF. DNA for the CDR3: TGCGCCAGCAGCCAAGATAGGCGAGCAGGGGAGGGCTACACCTTC. This chain links TRBV4-1 with TRBJ1-2; possible D gene TRBD1, 6 bases. Trimming removed 0 bases from V and 8 bases from J, with 16 bases in between. The CDR3 totals 15 residues. CDR1 and CDR2 from the germline V gene are MGHRA and YSYEKL.

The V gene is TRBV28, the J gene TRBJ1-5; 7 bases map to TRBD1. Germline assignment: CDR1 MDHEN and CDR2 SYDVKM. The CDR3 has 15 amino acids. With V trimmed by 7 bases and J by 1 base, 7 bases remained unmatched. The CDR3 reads CASTPTGKSNQPQHF. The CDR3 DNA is TGTGCCAGCACTCCGACAGGGAAGAGCAATCAGCCCCAGCATTTT.

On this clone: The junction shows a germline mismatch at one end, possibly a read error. CDR3: CASNLGHLSYGGYTF. The CDR3 DNA reads TGTGCCAGCAATTTAGGACACCTATCATACGGTGGCTACACCTTC. The rearrangement links TRBV28 to TRBJ1-2; a weak D match, TRBD1 (5 bases). This CDR3 comprises 15 residues. Germline CDR1 is MDHEN and CDR2 is SYDVKM.

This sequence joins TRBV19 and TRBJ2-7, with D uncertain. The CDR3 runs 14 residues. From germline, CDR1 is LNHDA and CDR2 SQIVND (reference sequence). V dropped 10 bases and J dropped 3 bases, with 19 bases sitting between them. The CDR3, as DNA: TGTGCCACCCGAGGAAAGGTCCCTAACTACGAGCAGTACTTC. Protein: CATRGKVPNYEQYF.

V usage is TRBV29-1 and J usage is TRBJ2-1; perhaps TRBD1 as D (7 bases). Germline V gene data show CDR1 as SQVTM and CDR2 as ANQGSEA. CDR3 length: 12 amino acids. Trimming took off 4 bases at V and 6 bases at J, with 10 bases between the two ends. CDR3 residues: CSVGGTANEQFF. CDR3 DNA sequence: TGCAGCGTTGGCGGGACAGCCAATGAGCAGTTCTTC.

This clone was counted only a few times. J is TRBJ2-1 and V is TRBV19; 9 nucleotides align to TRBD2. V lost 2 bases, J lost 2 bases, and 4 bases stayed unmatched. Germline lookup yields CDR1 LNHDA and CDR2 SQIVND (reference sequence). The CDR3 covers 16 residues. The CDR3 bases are TGTGCCAGTAGTATATTTCGGACTAGCGCCTACAATGAGCAGTTCTTC. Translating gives CASSIFRTSAYNEQFF.

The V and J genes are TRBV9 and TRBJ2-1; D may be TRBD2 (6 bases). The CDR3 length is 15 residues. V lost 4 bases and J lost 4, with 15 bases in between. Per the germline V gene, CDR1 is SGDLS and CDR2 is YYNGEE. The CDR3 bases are TGTGCCAGCAGCATTAGCGGTACACCTTACAATGAGCAGTTCTTC. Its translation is CASSISGTPYNEQFF.

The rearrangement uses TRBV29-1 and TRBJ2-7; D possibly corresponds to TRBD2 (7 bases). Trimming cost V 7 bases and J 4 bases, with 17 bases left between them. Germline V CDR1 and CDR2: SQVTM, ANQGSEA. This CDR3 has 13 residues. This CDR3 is CSAQGGASYEQYF. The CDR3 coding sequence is TGCAGCGCTCAAGGGGGGGCGAGTTACGAGCAGTACTTC.

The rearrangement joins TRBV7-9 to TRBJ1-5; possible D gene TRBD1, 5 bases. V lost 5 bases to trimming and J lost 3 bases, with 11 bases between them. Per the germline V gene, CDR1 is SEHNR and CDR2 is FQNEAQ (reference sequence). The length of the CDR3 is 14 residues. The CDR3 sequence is CASSLGESNQPQHF. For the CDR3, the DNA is TGTGCCAGCAGCCTAGGGGAGTCCAATCAGCCCCAGCATTTT.

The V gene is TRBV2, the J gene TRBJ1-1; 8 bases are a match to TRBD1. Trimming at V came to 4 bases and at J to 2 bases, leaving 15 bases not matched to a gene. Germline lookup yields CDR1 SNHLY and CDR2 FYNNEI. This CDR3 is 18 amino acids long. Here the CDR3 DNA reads TGTGCCAGCAGTGGATTGCGAGGGACAGGCCTAACAAACACTGAAGCTTTCTTT. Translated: CASSGLRGTGLTNTEAFF.

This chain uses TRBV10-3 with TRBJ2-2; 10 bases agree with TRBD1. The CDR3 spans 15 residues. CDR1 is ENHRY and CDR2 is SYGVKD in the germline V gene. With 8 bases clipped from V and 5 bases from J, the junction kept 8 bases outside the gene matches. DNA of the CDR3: TGTGCCATCGGCCGGGACAGGGGTTCTACCGGGGAGCTGTTTTTT. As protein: CAIGRDRGSTGELFF.

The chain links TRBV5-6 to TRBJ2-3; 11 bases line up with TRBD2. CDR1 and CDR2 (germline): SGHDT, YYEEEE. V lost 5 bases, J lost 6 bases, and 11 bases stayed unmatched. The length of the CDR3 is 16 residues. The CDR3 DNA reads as TGTGCCAGCAGGGATAGCGGGAGGGATAGGTCGGATACGCAGTATTTT. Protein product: CASRDSGRDRSDTQYF.

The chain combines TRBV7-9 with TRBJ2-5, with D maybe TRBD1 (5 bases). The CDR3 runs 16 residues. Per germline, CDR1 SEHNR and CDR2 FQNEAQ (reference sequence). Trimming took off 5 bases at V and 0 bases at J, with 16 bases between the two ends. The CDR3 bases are TGTGCCAGCAGCCCCCCCAGGGCGGAAAACCAAGAGACCCAGTACTTC. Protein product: CASSPPRAENQETQYF.

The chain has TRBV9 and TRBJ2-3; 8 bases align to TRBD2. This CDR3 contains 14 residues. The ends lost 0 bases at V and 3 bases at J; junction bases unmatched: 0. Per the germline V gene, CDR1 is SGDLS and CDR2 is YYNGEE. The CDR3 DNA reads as TGTGCCAGCAGCGTAGGACTAGCGACAGATACGCAGTATTTT. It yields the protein CASSVGLATDTQYF.